Listed below are T cell receptor beta chains from one sample, sequenced in a study of T-cell reconstitution after alpha-beta-depleted transplantation in children. TCRdb reprocessed the PCR reads via MiXCR and lists one record per CDR3 protein. The data contain approximately 350,000 distinct CDR3 sequences, 10% of them singletons. This specimen was PBMCs from the stem cell graft donor, taken from the stem cell graft. The source of these receptors is a human donor who donated a stem cell graft to a child with acute lymphoblastic leukemia. The CDR3 runs from the conserved cysteine through the conserved F or W. Each record gives: CDR3 length, D gene, V gene, clone size, J gene, CDR3 DNA, CDR3 protein. A D gene is named only where the DNA matches it firmly. Clone size is not always given. Where it is, it says once, few, many or a class for expanded clones.

length: 16
D: -
V: TRBV15
size: few
J: TRBJ2-2
DNA: TGTGCCACCAGCAGAGATCTGGCCGGTCCGTCCGGGGAGCTGTTTTTT
CDR3: CATSRDLAGPSGELFF

length: 14
D: -
V: TRBV5-1
size: few
J: TRBJ2-1
DNA: TGCGCCAGCAGCAGGAGCTTCGAAGCTAATGAGCAGTTCTTC
CDR3: CASSRSFEANEQFF

length: 14
D: -
V: TRBV3-1
size: few
J: TRBJ1-1
DNA: TGTGCCAGCAGCCAAGATCTGTTGAACACTGAAGCTTTCTTT
CDR3: CASSQDLLNTEAFF

length: 15
D: TRBD1
V: TRBV18
size: -
J: TRBJ1-6
DNA: TGTGCCAGCTCACCCCGGCAGGGGGGGAATTCACCCCTCCACTTT
CDR3: CASSPRQGGNSPLHF

length: 15
D: TRBD2
V: TRBV7-2
size: many
J: TRBJ2-5
DNA: TGTGCCAGCAGCTTAGCGGCGGGAGACCCGGAGACCCAGTACTTC
CDR3: CASSLAAGDPETQYF

length: 15
D: -
V: TRBV20-1
size: few
J: TRBJ2-3
DNA: TGCAGTGCTAGAGATCCAGGGGGAGGCGCAGATACGCAGTATTTT
CDR3: CSARDPGGGADTQYF

length: 15
D: TRBD1
V: TRBV4-3
size: -
J: TRBJ2-1
DNA: TGCGCCAGCAGCCACCAGGGGGTCAGCTACAATGAGCAGTTCTTC
CDR3: CASSHQGVSYNEQFF

length: 17
D: -
V: TRBV9
size: few
J: TRBJ2-3
DNA: TGTGCCAGCAGCGGAGGGGCCCTCGGACCTATCACAGATACGCAGTATTTT
CDR3: CASSGGALGPITDTQYF

length: 13
D: TRBD2
V: TRBV28
size: -
J: TRBJ2-3
DNA: TGTGCCAGCCAGCGGGACGGCACAGATACGCAGTATTTT
CDR3: CASQRDGTDTQYF

length: 15
D: TRBD2
V: TRBV7-8
size: many
J: TRBJ2-1
DNA: TGTGCCAGCAGCTTTGCTAGCGGGAGCTACAATGAGCAGTTCTTC
CDR3: CASSFASGSYNEQFF

length: 14
D: -
V: TRBV12-3/TRBV12-4
size: -
J: TRBJ1-3
DNA: TGTGCCAGCAGTTTCCTCGCCAGGGACAACACCATATATTTT
CDR3: CASSFLARDNTIYF

length: 15
D: -
V: TRBV5-1
size: -
J: TRBJ2-6
DNA: TGCGCCAGCAGCTTGTCCAGGGCTGGGGCCAACGTCCTGACTTTC
CDR3: CASSLSRAGANVLTF

length: 16
D: -
V: TRBV20-1
size: few
J: TRBJ1-1
DNA: TGCAGTGCTAGAGAAAGGGTCGGGGGCGCGTGGACTGAAGCTTTCTTT
CDR3: CSARERVGGAWTEAFF

length: 15
D: TRBD1
V: TRBV4-1
size: -
J: TRBJ1-1
DNA: TGCGCCAGCAGCCAAGTTTCAGGGGGGCACACTGAAGCTTTCTTT
CDR3: CASSQVSGGHTEAFF

length: 16
D: -
V: TRBV12-3/TRBV12-4
size: -
J: TRBJ2-2
DNA: TGTGCCAGCAGTCTCCTCTCGGGACTGGGGACCGGGGAGCTGTTTTTT
CDR3: CASSLLSGLGTGELFF

length: 16
D: -
V: TRBV7-9
size: many
J: TRBJ2-3
DNA: TGTGCCAGCAGCGACCTACTCCAGCTTCACCTAGATACGCAGTATTTT
CDR3: CASSDLLQLHLDTQYF

length: 13
D: -
V: TRBV28
size: -
J: TRBJ1-2
DNA: TGTGCCAGCAGCCCAGACCCCGGGAGGGGCTACACCTTC
CDR3: CASSPDPGRGYTF

length: 14
D: -
V: TRBV5-6
size: -
J: TRBJ1-1
DNA: TGTGCCAGCAGCCACGCCAACCTGAACACTGAAGCTTTCTTT
CDR3: CASSHANLNTEAFF

length: 15
D: -
V: TRBV20-1
size: -
J: TRBJ2-7
DNA: TGCAGTGCTATAGATCTCTATCGGGGCTCCTACGAGCAGTACTTC
CDR3: CSAIDLYRGSYEQYF

length: 14
D: -
V: TRBV7-6
size: few
J: TRBJ2-7
DNA: TGTGCCAGCAGCAATACCGCAGAAGCCTACGAGCAGTACTTC
CDR3: CASSNTAEAYEQYF

length: 16
D: -
V: TRBV5-6
size: few
J: TRBJ1-1
DNA: TGTGCCAGCAGCTTGAGAACTATCCGAATGAACACTGAAGCTTTCTTT
CDR3: CASSLRTIRMNTEAFF

length: 14
D: -
V: TRBV4-2
size: -
J: TRBJ2-7
DNA: TGTGCCAGCAGCCAAGGTCGGGATAGCTACGAGCAGTACTTC
CDR3: CASSQGRDSYEQYF

length: 10
D: -
V: TRBV7-2
size: -
J: TRBJ1-1
DNA: TGTGCCAGCACCTACTACGAAGCTTTCTTT
CDR3: CASTYYEAFF

length: 15
D: -
V: TRBV10-3
size: -
J: TRBJ2-7
DNA: TGTGCCATCAGACCAGACCCCGGAGGCACCTACGAGCAGTACTTC
CDR3: CAIRPDPGGTYEQYF

length: 17
D: -
V: TRBV20-1
size: few
J: TRBJ1-4
DNA: TGCAGTGCTAGACCCCTTGGGCCAAGGGCAACTAATGAAAAACTGTTTTTT
CDR3: CSARPLGPRATNEKLFF

length: 15
D: TRBD1
V: TRBV28
size: few
J: TRBJ1-2
DNA: TGTGCCAGCAGTCCGGGGACAGGGAGATACTATGGCTACACCTTC
CDR3: CASSPGTGRYYGYTF

length: 15
D: TRBD1
V: TRBV28
size: few
J: TRBJ1-5
DNA: TGTGCCAGCAAAACCGGGACAGCCAGCAATCAGCCCCAGCATTTT
CDR3: CASKTGTASNQPQHF

length: 15
D: TRBD1
V: TRBV12-3/TRBV12-4
size: -
J: TRBJ2-7
DNA: TGTGCCAGCAGTTCCTCGGGACAGGGATGGTACGAGCAGTACTTC
CDR3: CASSSSGQGWYEQYF

length: 13
D: -
V: TRBV5-1
size: few
J: TRBJ2-1
DNA: TGCGCCAGCAGCTCGCCCGCTAGGAATGAGCAGTTCTTC
CDR3: CASSSPARNEQFF

length: 14
D: -
V: TRBV12-3/TRBV12-4
size: -
J: TRBJ2-4
DNA: TGTGCCAGCAGTTTGCAGGACGCCAAAAACATTCAGTACTTC
CDR3: CASSLQDAKNIQYF

length: 15
D: TRBD1
V: TRBV4-3
size: few
J: TRBJ2-7
DNA: TGCGCCAGCAGCCAAGATCGGACAGGTATCTACGAGCAGTACTTC
CDR3: CASSQDRTGIYEQYF

length: 16
D: -
V: TRBV2
size: few
J: TRBJ2-1
DNA: TGTGCCAGCAGTGAATCTTGGGGGTCCCGGAACAATGAGCAGTTCTTC
CDR3: CASSESWGSRNNEQFF

length: 13
D: -
V: TRBV27
size: few
J: TRBJ1-2
DNA: TGTGCCAGCAGCTCCGGACAGTACTATGGCTACACCTTC
CDR3: CASSSGQYYGYTF

length: 15
D: -
V: TRBV29-1
size: -
J: TRBJ1-1
DNA: TGCAGCGTTGAGGGACATCCGCCCGGGGGAACTGAAGCTTTCTTT
CDR3: CSVEGHPPGGTEAFF

length: 17
D: TRBD2
V: TRBV5-1
size: -
J: TRBJ2-3
DNA: TGCGCCAGCAGCTTGGCCCATACCAGCGGGAGACCCCCTACGCAGTATTTT
CDR3: CASSLAHTSGRPPTQYF

length: 15
D: -
V: TRBV5-4
size: few
J: TRBJ1-4
DNA: TGTGCCAGCAGCCAATCAGGGAGGGCTAATGAAAAACTGTTTTTT
CDR3: CASSQSGRANEKLFF

length: 14
D: -
V: TRBV27
size: few
J: TRBJ2-7
DNA: TGTGCCAGCAGTTCCTACCTATCCCGTGGCGAGCAGTACTTC
CDR3: CASSSYLSRGEQYF

length: 16
D: TRBD2
V: TRBV10-2
size: -
J: TRBJ2-7
DNA: TGCGCCAGCAGTGAACCATGGGGACTAGCGGGGAATGAGCAGTACTTC
CDR3: CASSEPWGLAGNEQYF

length: 14
D: -
V: TRBV6-1
size: -
J: TRBJ1-5
DNA: TGTGCCAGCAACTCAGGGGCGAACAATCAGCCCCAGCATTTT
CDR3: CASNSGANNQPQHF

length: 17
D: -
V: TRBV7-2
size: few
J: TRBJ1-1
DNA: TGTGCCAGCAGCTCGGGCGTGGGGCCTTACAAGAACACTGAAGCTTTCTTT
CDR3: CASSSGVGPYKNTEAFF

length: 12
D: -
V: TRBV11-2
size: many
J: TRBJ2-2
DNA: TGTGCCAGCAGTCGGGGGACCGGGGAGCTGTTTTTT
CDR3: CASSRGTGELFF

length: 13
D: -
V: TRBV15
size: few
J: TRBJ1-1
DNA: TGTGCCACCAGCAGAGGATATGACACTGAAGCTTTCTTT
CDR3: CATSRGYDTEAFF

length: 15
D: TRBD2
V: TRBV19
size: -
J: TRBJ2-7
DNA: TGTGCCAGTAGTAAGCTAGCGGGAGGGCTCGACGAGCAGTACTTC
CDR3: CASSKLAGGLDEQYF

length: 12
D: -
V: TRBV29-1
size: many
J: TRBJ1-1
DNA: TGCAGTTCTACTTTCGGGAACACTGAAGCTTTCTTT
CDR3: CSSTFGNTEAFF

length: 12
D: -
V: TRBV7-8
size: -
J: TRBJ1-1
DNA: TGTGCCAGCAGCTTTCGCTCAGGGACAGCTTTCTTT
CDR3: CASSFRSGTAFF

length: 11
D: -
V: TRBV28
size: -
J: TRBJ2-7
DNA: TGTGCCAGTCTCTCAGGGGCCGAGCAGTACTTC
CDR3: CASLSGAEQYF

length: 14
D: TRBD2
V: TRBV20-1
size: -
J: TRBJ2-1
DNA: TGCAGTGCTAGAAGGCTAGCGGGTTTGGATGAGCAGTTCTTC
CDR3: CSARRLAGLDEQFF

length: 18
D: -
V: TRBV10-3
size: -
J: TRBJ2-3
DNA: TGTGCCATCACTAGGACTTCGCCCCTGACAGGAGGGCCAGATACGCAGTATTTT
CDR3: CAITRTSPLTGGPDTQYF